This paragraph reports one TCR beta chain. Antigen unknown. Produced via immunoSEQ multiplex PCR; TCRdb's table is partial and in-frame only. The table lists around 130,000 clones, approximately 93% of them singletons. CDR3 size: 14 residues. In germline, CDR1 is LNHDA, CDR2 SQIVND (reference sequence). The V and J ends lost 3 bases and 3 bases respectively, with 11 bases between them. This sample was taken from a study of T cell responses to AZD1222 COVID-19 vaccine. Study at large: Recipients boosted at about 4 weeks or about 12 weeks are pooled.

Whole-study findings and limits: Donors were chiefly white British, with a greater number of females, and clonal diversity was perhaps underestimated.

Sample: peripheral blood, taken on day 0 of AZD1222 vaccination. The TCR originated in an adult in good health. The rearrangement links TRBV19 to TRBJ1-2, with D perhaps TRBD1 (5 bases). In DNA, the CDR3 is TGTGCCAGTAGTATCGGGGGATGGGACTATGGCTACACCTTC. Protein sequence: CASSIGGWDYGYTF.